This T cell receptor beta chain is drawn from a study of cytomegalovirus exposure and HLA in healthy donors. The PCR ran on 60 Vbeta and 13 Jbeta primers. Sequencing used immunoSEQ multiplex PCR; TCRdb keeps in-frame clones, though not all of them. Of 150,000 or so clones listed, more than 60% were seen once; the top ten hold about 2.5%. Sequencing input: PBMCs. The TCR was taken from a human donor in good health.

The CDR3 DNA reads as TGCGCCAGCAGCCACCAGAAGGGGACAGGGGGTCCTGGAATGAATAATTCACCCCTCCACTTT. It specifies CASSHQKGTGGPGMNNSPLHF. The rearrangement uses TRBV4-1 and TRBJ1-6, with 11 bases that match TRBD1. Unmatched junction bases numbered 18, after V lost 3 bases and J lost 5 bases. The CDR3 length is 21 residues. Looked up from germline, CDR1 is MGHRA and CDR2 is YSYEKL.